The 2 T cell receptor beta chains reported below all come from one sample, sequenced in a study of cytomegalovirus exposure and HLA in healthy donors. The PCR ran on 60 Vbeta and 13 Jbeta primers. Profiling relied on immunoSEQ multiplex PCR, and the TCRdb table lists in-frame clones only, not all of them. Of around 130,000 clones listed, around 77% are singletons. The source material was PBMCs. The source of these receptors is a woman aged 60-75 years in good health and CMV-seronegative.

Here the CDR3 DNA reads TGTGCCAGCAGCTTAGTTTGGGGGCTCAATCAGCCCCAGCATTTT. Translation: CASSLVWGLNQPQHF. The chain combines TRBV7-8 with TRBJ1-5; tentatively, D is TRBD1 (6 bases). Germline CDR1 SGHVS, CDR2 FQNEAQ. V gave up 1 base and J gave up 3 bases, with 10 bases separating them. The CDR3 covers 15 residues.

V is TRBV27 and J is TRBJ1-1; D is possibly TRBD1 (5 bases). Germline V CDR1 and CDR2: MNHEY, SMNVEV (reference sequence). Trimming shortened V by 4 bases and J by 5 bases, and 8 bases separated the two germline ends. CDR3 length: 12 amino acids. The CDR3 sequence: CASSSGGTEAFF. CDR3 DNA: TGTGCCAGCAGTTCTGGGGGGACTGAAGCTTTCTTT.